These 22 T cell receptor beta chains were all obtained from the same sample, sequenced in a study of blood T cell repertoires in COVID-19. Method: immunoSEQ multiplex PCR; TCRdb's copy keeps in-frame clones and lacks some. The sample comprises 300,000 to 350,000 clones, 90% of which are singletons, and about 4.5% rests with the top ten. The sequencing input was PBMCs or T cells enriched from blood (not recorded which). These receptors were taken from a woman aged 18-35 years with acute COVID-19.

The rearrangement joins TRBV27 to TRBJ1-1; D unclear. The CDR3 runs 16 residues. Deletions cut 1 base from V and 6 bases from J, with 18 bases between. CDR1 is MNHEY and CDR2 is SMNVEV in the germline V gene (reference sequence). DNA of the CDR3: TGTGCCAGCAGTTTATTCGCAACAGCCACTAGGCCTGAAGCTTTCTTT. Its translation: CASSLFATATRPEAFF.

This clone was seen a single time. The chain joins TRBV28 to TRBJ2-2; D remains unclear. Germline loops: CDR1 MDHEN, CDR2 SYDVKM. The CDR3 consists of 13 residues. V lost 4 bases, J lost 7 bases, and 10 bases lay in between. The CDR3 protein is CASSYNPGGELFF. CDR3 nucleotides: TGTGCCAGCAGTTATAACCCGGGCGGGGAGCTGTTTTTT.

The rearrangement joins TRBV5-6 to TRBJ2-7; D perhaps matches TRBD1 (6 bases). This CDR3 has 14 amino acids. Germline V gene sequence: CDR1 SGHDT, CDR2 YYEEEE. V gave up 4 bases and J gave up 2 bases, with 13 bases separating them. The CDR3 spells CASSPGTRTYEQYF. The DNA for the CDR3 is TGTGCCAGCAGCCCCGGGACACGGACCTACGAGCAGTACTTC.

V and J are TRBV29-1 and TRBJ2-7; D is possibly TRBD1 (6 bases). The germline CDR1 and CDR2 sequences are SQVTM and ANQGSEA. The V and J ends lost 6 bases and 0 bases respectively, with 15 bases between them. The CDR3 runs to 14 residues. In nucleotides, the CDR3 is TGCAGCGTGAGAGGGACACCGTACTCCTACGAGCAGTACTTC. It yields the protein CSVRGTPYSYEQYF.

This chain links TRBV5-1 with TRBJ2-3; D uncertain. The germline V gene encodes CDR1 SGHRS and CDR2 YFSETQ. The V and J ends lost 3 bases and 2 bases respectively, with 7 bases between them. The CDR3 is 13 amino acids. The CDR3 nucleotides are TGCGCCAGCAGCTCCGGTTTCACAGATACGCAGTATTTT. This translates into CASSSGFTDTQYF.

The CDR3 loop reads CASIHPAGYRNEQFF. The DNA of the CDR3 is TGTGCCAGCATCCATCCAGCGGGATATCGGAATGAGCAGTTCTTC. The rearrangement links TRBV7-9 to TRBJ2-1; 7 nucleotides match TRBD2. Germline CDR1 reads SEHNR; CDR2 reads FQNEAQ (reference sequence). There are 15 residues in the CDR3. J lost 7 bases, V lost 7 bases, and 13 bases had no gene match.

This clone appeared a few times. V gene TRBV6-1 combines with J gene TRBJ2-7, with 8 bases aligning to TRBD1. The CDR3 has 16 residues. With V trimmed by 0 bases and J by 0 bases, 4 bases remained unmatched. CDR1 is MNHNS and CDR2 is SASEGT in the germline V gene. The CDR3 loop is CASSEARTGYSYEQYF. The CDR3 nucleotides are TGTGCCAGCAGTGAAGCCCGGACAGGGTACTCCTACGAGCAGTACTTC.

This clone occurred a few times. The V call is TRBV5-1, the J call TRBJ1-4; weak D call: TRBD1 (6 bases). Germline CDR1 SGHRS, CDR2 YFSETQ. The CDR3 runs 15 residues. The ends were cut back, 1 base at V and 5 bases at J, with 12 bases in the middle. CDR3 coding DNA: TGCGCCAGCAGCTTGTTAGGACAGCTGAATGAAAAACTGTTTTTT. The encoded protein is CASSLLGQLNEKLFF.

The V gene is TRBV3-1 (or the pseudogene TRBV3-2), the J gene TRBJ2-7; 8 bases line up with TRBD2. The CDR3 sequence is 19 residues long. The V segment lost 0 bases and the J segment 1 base; nucleotides outside the gene matches: 14. Germline V lookup: CDR1 LGHDT, CDR2 YNNKEL (reference sequence). The DNA of the CDR3 is TGTGCCAGCAGCCAAGAATTCCGCGGGCGGGTAGCGGGATCCTACGAGCAGTACTTC. Translation: CASSQEFRGRVAGSYEQYF.

This clone came up a few times. V and J are TRBV11-3 and TRBJ1-1, with D maybe TRBD1 (5 bases). Germline V gene data show CDR1 as SGHNT and CDR2 as YENEEA. The germline V and J ends were trimmed by 2 bases and 11 bases, with 15 bases remaining between them. The CDR3 sequence is 13 residues long. The CDR3 sequence: CASSLHQDGGAFF. The CDR3, as DNA: TGTGCCAGCAGCTTACATCAGGACGGGGGGGCTTTCTTT.

The chain employs TRBV2 and TRBJ2-7; TRBD1 is a possible D gene (6 bases). This CDR3 region has 13 residues. V was pared by 8 bases and J by 0 bases, with 11 bases between. Germline CDR1 SNHLY, CDR2 FYNNEI. CDR3 nucleotide sequence: TGTGCCAGCGATAGGGGGTTCTCCTACGAGCAGTACTTC. Amino acid sequence: CASDRGFSYEQYF.

The chain carries TRBV10-3 and TRBJ1-2, with D unclear. The length of the CDR3 is 14 residues. V was trimmed by 5 bases and J by 1 base, leaving 11 bases between them. Germline CDR1 is ENHRY and CDR2 is SYGVKD. CDR3 region: CAISHGDINYGYTF. In DNA, the CDR3 is TGTGCCATCAGTCACGGGGATATTAACTATGGCTACACCTTC.

There are a few counts of this clone. The genes are TRBV27 and TRBJ2-7, with 9 bases matching TRBD1. The J segment lost 2 bases and the V segment lost 5 bases, leaving 7 bases of the junction unmatched. Germline assignment: CDR1 MNHEY and CDR2 SMNVEV (reference sequence). The CDR3 contains 15 residues. In DNA form, the CDR3 reads TGTGCCAGCAGTCCTACGGACAGGGGTGCCTACGAGCAGTACTTC. Protein sequence: CASSPTDRGAYEQYF.

This clone was detected a few times. This chain joins TRBV28 and TRBJ2-1; D is possibly TRBD2 (6 bases). Germline lookup yields CDR1 MDHEN and CDR2 SYDVKM. Trimming removed 5 bases from V and 10 bases from J, with 12 bases in between. There are 12 residues in the CDR3. CDR3 bases: TGTGCCAGCAGTCTCATTAGCGGCGAGCAGTTCTTC. Amino acids: CASSLISGEQFF.

V gene TRBV28 combines with J gene TRBJ1-2; 7 nucleotides align to TRBD1. In germline, CDR1 is MDHEN, CDR2 SYDVKM. This CDR3 contains 14 residues. V dropped 6 bases and J dropped 0; count of bases not matched to a gene: 4. In DNA form, the CDR3 reads TGTGCCAGCAGCTACGGGACAGCTAACTATGGCTACACCTTC. Amino acid sequence: CASSYGTANYGYTF.

V and J are TRBV29-1 and TRBJ2-3; 7 nucleotides align to TRBD2. From germline, CDR1 is SQVTM and CDR2 ANQGSEA. The V and J ends lost 3 bases and 6 bases, in that order; junction bases with no gene match: 9. The CDR3 has 14 residues. The CDR3 here is CSVDEGRELDTQYF. The CDR3 DNA reads as TGCAGCGTTGATGAGGGGCGGGAGCTGGATACGCAGTATTTT.

The chain couples TRBV28 to TRBJ2-1; the match to TRBD2 covers 8 bases. Losses at the gene ends were 6 bases for V and 2 bases for J; bases not matched to a gene: 9. This CDR3 comprises 16 residues. The V gene's germline CDR1 is MDHEN and CDR2 SYDVKM. Here the CDR3 reads CASRPRGGVAYNEQFF. As DNA, the CDR3 is TGTGCCAGCAGACCTCGGGGGGGAGTGGCCTACAATGAGCAGTTCTTC.

V gene TRBV7-3 combines with J gene TRBJ2-3, with D possibly matching TRBD2 (6 bases). Germline CDR1 and CDR2: SGHTA and FQGTGA. V dropped 5 bases and J dropped 2 bases, with 11 bases sitting between them. The CDR3 is 14 residues long. CDR3 sequence: CASSTGSDTDTQYF. As DNA, the CDR3 is TGTGCCAGCAGCACCGGGAGCGACACAGATACGCAGTATTTT. The variable domain in full, completed from reference TRBV7-3 and TRBJ2-3, reads GAGVSQTPSNKVTEKGKYVELRCDPISGHTALYWYRQSLGQGPEFLIYFQGTGAADDSGLPNDRFFAVRPEGSVSTLKIQRTERGDSAVYLCASSTGSDTDTQYFGPGTRLTVL.

The rearrangement links TRBV28 to TRBJ1-2; D remains unclear. Germline CDR1 and CDR2: MDHEN and SYDVKM. V lost 6 bases and J 2 bases, leaving 10 bases between the germline ends. There are 13 residues in the CDR3. The CDR3 reads CASSVGRNYGYTF. The CDR3 DNA reads TGTGCCAGCAGCGTGGGGAGGAACTATGGCTACACCTTC.

The chain couples TRBV19 to TRBJ1-1; perhaps TRBD1 as D (5 bases). Deletions cut 6 bases from V and 1 base from J, with 12 bases between. Germline V gene sequence: CDR1 LNHDA, CDR2 SQIVND (reference sequence). The CDR3 covers 14 residues. The CDR3, as DNA: TGTGCCAGTAGCCAGGGTCTTAGGAACACTGAAGCTTTCTTT. Residues: CASSQGLRNTEAFF.

The rearrangement uses TRBV2 and TRBJ2-2; D is possibly TRBD1 (6 bases). The CDR3 consists of 13 residues. Germline V gene sequence: CDR1 SNHLY, CDR2 FYNNEI. V gave up 5 bases and J gave up 4 bases, with 8 bases separating them. CDR3 sequence (DNA): TGTGCCAGCAGTTTACAGGGCACCGGGGAGCTGTTTTTT. This sequence encodes CASSLQGTGELFF.

The V and J genes are TRBV25-1 and TRBJ1-1; D might be TRBD1 (6 bases). Trimming took off 6 bases at V and 5 bases at J, with 16 bases between the two ends. CDR1 is MGHDK and CDR2 is SYGVNS in the germline V gene. This CDR3 spans 14 amino acids. CDR3 region: CASRRTGIETEAFF. In DNA form, the CDR3 reads TGTGCCAGCAGGAGAACAGGGATTGAGACTGAAGCTTTCTTT. Combining the CDR3 with reference TRBV25-1 and TRBJ1-1 gives the whole variable domain EADIYQTPRYLVIGTGKKITLECSQTMGHDKMYWYQQDPGMELHLIHYSYGVNSTEKGDLSSESTVSRIRTEHFPLTLESARPSHTSQYLCASRRTGIETEAFFGQGTRLTVV.